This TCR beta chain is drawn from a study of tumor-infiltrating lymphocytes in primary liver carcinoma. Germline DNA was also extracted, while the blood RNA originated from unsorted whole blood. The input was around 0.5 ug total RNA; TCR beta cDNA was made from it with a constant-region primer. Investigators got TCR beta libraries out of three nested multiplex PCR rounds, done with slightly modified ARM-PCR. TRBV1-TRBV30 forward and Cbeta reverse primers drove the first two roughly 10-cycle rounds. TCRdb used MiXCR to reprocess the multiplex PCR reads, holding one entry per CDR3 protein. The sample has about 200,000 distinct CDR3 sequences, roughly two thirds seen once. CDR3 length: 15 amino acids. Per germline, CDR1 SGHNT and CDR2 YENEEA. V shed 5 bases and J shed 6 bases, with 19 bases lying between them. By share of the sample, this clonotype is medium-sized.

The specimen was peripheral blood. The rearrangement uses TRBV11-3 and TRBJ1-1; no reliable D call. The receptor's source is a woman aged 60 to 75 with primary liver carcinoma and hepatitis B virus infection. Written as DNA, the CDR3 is TGTGCCAGCAGCCCCGGCCCCGGGAGGAGCCCTGAAGCTTTCTTT. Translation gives CASSPGPGRSPEAFF. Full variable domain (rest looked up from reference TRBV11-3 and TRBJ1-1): EAGVVQSPRYKIIEKKQPVAFWCNPISGHNTLYWYLQNLGQGPELLIRYENEEAVDDSQLPKDRFSAERLKGVDSTLKIQPAELGDSAVYLCASSPGPGRSPEAFFGQGTRLTVV.